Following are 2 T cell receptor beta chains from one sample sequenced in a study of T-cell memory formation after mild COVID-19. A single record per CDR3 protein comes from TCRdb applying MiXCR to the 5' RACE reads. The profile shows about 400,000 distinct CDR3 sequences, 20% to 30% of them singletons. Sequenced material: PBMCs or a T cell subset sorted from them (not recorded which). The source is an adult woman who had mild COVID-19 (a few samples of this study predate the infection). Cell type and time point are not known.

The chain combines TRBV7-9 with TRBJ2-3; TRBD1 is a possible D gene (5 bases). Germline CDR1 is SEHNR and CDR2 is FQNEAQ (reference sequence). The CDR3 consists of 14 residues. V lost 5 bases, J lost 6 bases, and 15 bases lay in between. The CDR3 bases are TGTGCCAGCAGCACCGAATGGGGCCGCGATACGCAGTATTTT. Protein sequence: CASSTEWGRDTQYF.

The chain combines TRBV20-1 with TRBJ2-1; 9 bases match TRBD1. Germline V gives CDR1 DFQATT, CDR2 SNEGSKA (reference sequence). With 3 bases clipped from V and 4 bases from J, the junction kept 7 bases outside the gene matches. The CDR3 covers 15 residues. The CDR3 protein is CSARPGQGPYNEQFF. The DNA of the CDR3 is TGCAGTGCTAGGCCGGGACAGGGACCTTACAATGAGCAGTTCTTC.